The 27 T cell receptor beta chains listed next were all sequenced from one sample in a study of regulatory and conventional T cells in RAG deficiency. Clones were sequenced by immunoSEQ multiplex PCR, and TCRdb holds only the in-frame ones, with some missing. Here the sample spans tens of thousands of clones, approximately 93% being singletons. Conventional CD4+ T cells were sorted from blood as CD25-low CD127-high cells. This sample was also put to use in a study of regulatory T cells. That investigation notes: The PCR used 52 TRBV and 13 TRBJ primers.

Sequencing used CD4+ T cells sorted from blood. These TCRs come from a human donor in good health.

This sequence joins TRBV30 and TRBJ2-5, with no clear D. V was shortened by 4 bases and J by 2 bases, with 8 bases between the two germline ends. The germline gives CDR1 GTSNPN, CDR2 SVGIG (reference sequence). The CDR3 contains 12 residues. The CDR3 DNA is TGTGCCTGGACAGCGTTACAAGAGACCCAGTACTTC. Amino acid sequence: CAWTALQETQYF.

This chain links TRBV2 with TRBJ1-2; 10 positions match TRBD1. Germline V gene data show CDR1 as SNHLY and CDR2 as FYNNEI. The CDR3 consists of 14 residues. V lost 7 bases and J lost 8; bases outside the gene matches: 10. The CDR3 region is CASTRTGGREGYTF. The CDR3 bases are TGTGCCAGCACTAGGACAGGGGGAAGGGAGGGCTACACCTTC.

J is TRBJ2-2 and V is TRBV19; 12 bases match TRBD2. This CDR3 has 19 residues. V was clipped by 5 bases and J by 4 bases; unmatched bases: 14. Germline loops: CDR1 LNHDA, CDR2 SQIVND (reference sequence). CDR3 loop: CASSRRSSGRAGSTGELFF. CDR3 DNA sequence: TGTGCCAGTAGTCGCCGGTCTAGCGGGAGGGCCGGTAGCACCGGGGAGCTGTTTTTT.

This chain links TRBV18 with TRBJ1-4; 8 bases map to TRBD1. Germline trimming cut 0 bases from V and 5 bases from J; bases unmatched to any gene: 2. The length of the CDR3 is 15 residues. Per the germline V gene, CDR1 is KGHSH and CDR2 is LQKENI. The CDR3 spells CASSPPSGGNEKLFF. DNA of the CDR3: TGTGCCAGCTCACCACCATCAGGGGGCAATGAAAAACTGTTTTTT.

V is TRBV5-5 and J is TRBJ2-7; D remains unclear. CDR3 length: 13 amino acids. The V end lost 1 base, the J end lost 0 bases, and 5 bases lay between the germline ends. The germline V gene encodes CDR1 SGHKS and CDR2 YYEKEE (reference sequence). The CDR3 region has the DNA TGTGCCAGCAGCTTGAGGATCTCCTACGAGCAGTACTTC. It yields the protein CASSLRISYEQYF.

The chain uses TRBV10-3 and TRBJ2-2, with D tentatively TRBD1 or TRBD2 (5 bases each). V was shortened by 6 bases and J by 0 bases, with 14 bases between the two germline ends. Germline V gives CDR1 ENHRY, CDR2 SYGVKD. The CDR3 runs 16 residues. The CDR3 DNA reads TGTGCCATCAGCAACACGAGGGACGCGAACACCGGGGAGCTGTTTTTT. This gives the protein CAISNTRDANTGELFF.

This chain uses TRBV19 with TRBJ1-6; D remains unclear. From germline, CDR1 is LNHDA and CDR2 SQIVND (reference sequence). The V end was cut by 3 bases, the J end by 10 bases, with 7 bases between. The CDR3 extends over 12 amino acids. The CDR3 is CASSIPGSPLHF. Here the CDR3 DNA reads TGTGCCAGTAGTATTCCGGGCTCACCCCTCCACTTT.

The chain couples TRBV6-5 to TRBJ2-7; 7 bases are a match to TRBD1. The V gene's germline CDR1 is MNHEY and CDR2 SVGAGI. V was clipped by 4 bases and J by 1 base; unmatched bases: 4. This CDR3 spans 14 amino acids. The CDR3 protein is CASSFDRDSYEQYF. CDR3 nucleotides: TGTGCCAGCAGTTTTGACAGGGATTCCTACGAGCAGTACTTC.

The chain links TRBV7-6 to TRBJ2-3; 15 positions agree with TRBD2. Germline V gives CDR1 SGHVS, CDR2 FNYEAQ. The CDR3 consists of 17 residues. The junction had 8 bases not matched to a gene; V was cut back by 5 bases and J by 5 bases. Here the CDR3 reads CASSARTSGGVIDTQYF. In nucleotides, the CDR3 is TGTGCCAGCAGCGCCCGGACTAGCGGGGGGGTTATAGATACGCAGTATTTT.

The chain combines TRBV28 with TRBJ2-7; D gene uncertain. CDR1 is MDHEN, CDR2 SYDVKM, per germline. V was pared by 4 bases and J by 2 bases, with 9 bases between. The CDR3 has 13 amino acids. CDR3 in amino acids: CASSSAPPYEQYF. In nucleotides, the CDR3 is TGTGCCAGCAGTTCCGCTCCGCCCTACGAGCAGTACTTC.

CDR3 DNA sequence: TGTGCCTGGACTCTAGGGACAGGGATCAATCAGCCCCAGCATTTT. This sequence encodes CAWTLGTGINQPQHF. The V call is TRBV30, the J call TRBJ1-5; TRBD1 aligns across 9 bases. The CDR3 totals 15 residues. Losses at the gene ends were 4 bases for V and 3 bases for J; bases not matched to a gene: 7. CDR1 and CDR2 from the germline V gene are GTSNPN and SVGIG (reference sequence).

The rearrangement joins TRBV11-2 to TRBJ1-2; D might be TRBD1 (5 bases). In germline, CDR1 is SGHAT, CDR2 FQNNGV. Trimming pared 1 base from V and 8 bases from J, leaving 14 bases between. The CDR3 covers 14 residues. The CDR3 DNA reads TGTGCCAGCAGCTTAGGTCCTGTCAGACAGGGCTACACCTTC. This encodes CASSLGPVRQGYTF.

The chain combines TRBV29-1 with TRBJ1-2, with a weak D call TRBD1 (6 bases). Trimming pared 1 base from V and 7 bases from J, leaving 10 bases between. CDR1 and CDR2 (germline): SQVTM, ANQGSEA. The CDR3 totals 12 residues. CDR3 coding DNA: TGCAGCGTTGAAGGGACAGTAACTGGCTACACCTTC. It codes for CSVEGTVTGYTF.

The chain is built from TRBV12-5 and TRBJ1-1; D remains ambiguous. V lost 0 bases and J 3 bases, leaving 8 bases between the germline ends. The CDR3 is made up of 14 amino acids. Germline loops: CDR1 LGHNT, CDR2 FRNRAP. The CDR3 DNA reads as TGTGCTAGTGGTTTGGTGGGGTTAGACACTGAAGCTTTCTTT. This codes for CASGLVGLDTEAFF.

The CDR3 nucleotides are TGTGCCAGCAGCTTAATCGCAGATACGCAGTATTTT. As protein: CASSLIADTQYF. The chain has TRBV5-6 and TRBJ2-3; D is unresolved. V was clipped by 2 bases and J by 4 bases, with 5 bases between them. This CDR3 spans 12 amino acids. Germline CDR1 is SGHDT and CDR2 is YYEEEE. The full variable domain, rest sourced from reference TRBV5-6 and TRBJ2-3, is DAGVTQSPTHLIKTRGQQVTLRCSPKSGHDTVSWYQQALGQGPQFIFQYYEEEERQRGNFPDRFSGHQFPNYSSELNVNALLLGDSALYLCASSLIADTQYFGPGTRLTVL.

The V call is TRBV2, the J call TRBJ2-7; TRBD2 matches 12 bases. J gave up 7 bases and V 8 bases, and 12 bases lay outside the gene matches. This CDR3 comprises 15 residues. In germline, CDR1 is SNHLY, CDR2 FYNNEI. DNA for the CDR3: TGTGCCAGCGGACCCTCATCTAGCGGGGGGGTTGAGCAGTACTTC. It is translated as CASGPSSSGGVEQYF. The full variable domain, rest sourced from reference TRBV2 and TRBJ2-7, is EPEVTQTPSHQVTQMGQEVILRCVPISNHLYFYWYRQILGQKVEFLVSFYNNEISEKSEIFDDQFSVERPDGSNFTLKIRSTKLEDSAMYFCASGPSSSGGVEQYFGPGTRLTVT.

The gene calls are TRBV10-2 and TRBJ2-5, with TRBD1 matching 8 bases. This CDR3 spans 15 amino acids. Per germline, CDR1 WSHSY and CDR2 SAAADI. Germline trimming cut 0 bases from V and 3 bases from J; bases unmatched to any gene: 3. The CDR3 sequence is CASSESTTGEETQYF. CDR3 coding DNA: TGCGCCAGCAGTGAGTCTACGACAGGGGAAGAGACCCAGTACTTC.

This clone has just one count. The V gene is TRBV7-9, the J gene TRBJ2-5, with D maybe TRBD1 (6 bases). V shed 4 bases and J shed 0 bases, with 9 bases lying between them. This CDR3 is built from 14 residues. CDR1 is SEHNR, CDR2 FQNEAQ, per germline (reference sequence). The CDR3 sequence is CASSYQGNQETQYF. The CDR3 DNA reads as TGTGCCAGCAGCTATCAGGGGAACCAAGAGACCCAGTACTTC.

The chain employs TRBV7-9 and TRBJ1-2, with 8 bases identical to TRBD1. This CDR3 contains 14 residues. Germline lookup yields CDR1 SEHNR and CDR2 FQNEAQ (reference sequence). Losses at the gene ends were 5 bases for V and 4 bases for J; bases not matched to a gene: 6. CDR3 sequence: CASSPQGVGYGYTF. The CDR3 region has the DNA TGTGCCAGCAGCCCACAGGGGGTGGGCTATGGCTACACCTTC.

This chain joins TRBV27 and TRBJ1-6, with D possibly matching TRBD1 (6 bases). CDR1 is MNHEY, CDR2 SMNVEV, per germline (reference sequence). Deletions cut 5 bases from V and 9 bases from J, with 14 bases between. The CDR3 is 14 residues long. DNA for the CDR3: TGTGCCAGCAGTATCGAGGGGGGGAGTTCACCCCTCCACTTT. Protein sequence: CASSIEGGSSPLHF.

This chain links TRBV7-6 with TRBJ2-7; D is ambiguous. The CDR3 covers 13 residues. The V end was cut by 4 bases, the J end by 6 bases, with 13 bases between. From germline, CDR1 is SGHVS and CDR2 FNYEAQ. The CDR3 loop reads CASSSIFSGEQYF. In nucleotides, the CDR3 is TGTGCCAGCAGCTCCATCTTCTCGGGCGAGCAGTACTTC.

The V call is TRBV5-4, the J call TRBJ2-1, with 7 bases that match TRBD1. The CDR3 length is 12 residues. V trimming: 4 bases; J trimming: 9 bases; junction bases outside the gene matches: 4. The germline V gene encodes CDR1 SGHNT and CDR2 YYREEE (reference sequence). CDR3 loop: CASSPYRGEQFF. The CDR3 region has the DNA TGTGCCAGCAGCCCCTACAGGGGTGAGCAGTTCTTC.

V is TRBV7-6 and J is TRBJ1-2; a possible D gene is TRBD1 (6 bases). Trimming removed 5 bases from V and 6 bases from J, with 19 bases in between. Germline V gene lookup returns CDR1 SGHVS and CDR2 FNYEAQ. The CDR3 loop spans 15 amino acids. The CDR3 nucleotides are TGTGCCAGCAGCCCAGGGGATCAAGGGCCCCATGGCTACACCTTC. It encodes CASSPGDQGPHGYTF. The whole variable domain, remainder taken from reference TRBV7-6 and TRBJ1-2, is GAGVSQSPRYKVTKRGQDVALRCDPISGHVSLYWYRQALGQGPEFLTYFNYEAQQDKSGLPNDRFSAERPEGSISTLTIQRTEQRDSAMYRCASSPGDQGPHGYTFGSGTRLTVV.

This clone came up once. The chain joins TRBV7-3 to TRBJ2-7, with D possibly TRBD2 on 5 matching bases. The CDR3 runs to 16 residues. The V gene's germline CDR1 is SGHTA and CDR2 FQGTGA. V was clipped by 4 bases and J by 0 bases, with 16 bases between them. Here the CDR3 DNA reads TGTGCCAGCAGCTATGGGCCGCTGGGGAGCTCCTACGAGCAGTACTTC. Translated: CASSYGPLGSSYEQYF. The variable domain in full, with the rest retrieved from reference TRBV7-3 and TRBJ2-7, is GAGVSQTPSNKVTEKGKYVELRCDPISGHTALYWYRQSLGQGPEFLIYFQGTGAADDSGLPNDRFFAVRPEGSVSTLKIQRTERGDSAVYLCASSYGPLGSSYEQYFGPGTRLTVT.

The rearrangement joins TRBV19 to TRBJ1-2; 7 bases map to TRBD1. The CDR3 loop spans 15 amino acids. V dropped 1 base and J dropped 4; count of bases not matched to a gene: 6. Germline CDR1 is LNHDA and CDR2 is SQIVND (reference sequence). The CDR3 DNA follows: TGTGCCAGTAGTATAGGAGGGGGCGCTGGCTATGGCTACACCTTC. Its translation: CASSIGGGAGYGYTF.

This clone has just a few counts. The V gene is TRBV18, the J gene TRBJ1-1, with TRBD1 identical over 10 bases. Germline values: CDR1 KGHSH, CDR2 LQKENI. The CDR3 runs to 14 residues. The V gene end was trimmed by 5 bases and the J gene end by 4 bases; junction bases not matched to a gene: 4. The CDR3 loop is CASSRDRGGTEAFF. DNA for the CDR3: TGTGCCAGCTCAAGGGACAGGGGAGGCACTGAAGCTTTCTTT.

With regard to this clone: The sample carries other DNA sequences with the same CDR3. CDR3 residues: CASSVEDTNSGNTIYF. DNA of the CDR3: TGTGCCAGCAGCGTAGAGGACACCAACTCTGGAAACACCATATATTTT. V is TRBV9 and J is TRBJ1-3; D might be TRBD1 (5 bases). V lost 0 bases and J lost 0, with 10 bases in between. Germline-derived CDR1 and CDR2 are SGDLS and YYNGEE. The CDR3 totals 16 residues.